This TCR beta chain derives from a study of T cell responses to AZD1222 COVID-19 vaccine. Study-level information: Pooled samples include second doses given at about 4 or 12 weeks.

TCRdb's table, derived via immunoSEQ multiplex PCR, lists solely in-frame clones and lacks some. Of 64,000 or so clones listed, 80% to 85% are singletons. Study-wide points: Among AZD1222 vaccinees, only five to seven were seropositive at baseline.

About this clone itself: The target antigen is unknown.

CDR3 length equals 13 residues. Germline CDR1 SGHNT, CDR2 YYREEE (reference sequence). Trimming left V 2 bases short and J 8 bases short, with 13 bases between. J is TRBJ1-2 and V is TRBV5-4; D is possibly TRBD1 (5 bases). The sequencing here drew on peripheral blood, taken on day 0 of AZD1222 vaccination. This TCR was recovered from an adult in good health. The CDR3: CASSLGGAGGYTF. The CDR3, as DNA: TGTGCCAGCAGCTTAGGAGGGGCAGGCGGCTACACCTTC. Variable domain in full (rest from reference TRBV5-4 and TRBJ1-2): ETGVTQSPTHLIKTRGQQVTLRCSSQSGHNTVSWYQQALGQGPQFIFQYYREEENGRGNFPPRFSGLQFPNYSSELNVNALELDDSALYLCASSLGGAGGYTFGSGTRLTVV.